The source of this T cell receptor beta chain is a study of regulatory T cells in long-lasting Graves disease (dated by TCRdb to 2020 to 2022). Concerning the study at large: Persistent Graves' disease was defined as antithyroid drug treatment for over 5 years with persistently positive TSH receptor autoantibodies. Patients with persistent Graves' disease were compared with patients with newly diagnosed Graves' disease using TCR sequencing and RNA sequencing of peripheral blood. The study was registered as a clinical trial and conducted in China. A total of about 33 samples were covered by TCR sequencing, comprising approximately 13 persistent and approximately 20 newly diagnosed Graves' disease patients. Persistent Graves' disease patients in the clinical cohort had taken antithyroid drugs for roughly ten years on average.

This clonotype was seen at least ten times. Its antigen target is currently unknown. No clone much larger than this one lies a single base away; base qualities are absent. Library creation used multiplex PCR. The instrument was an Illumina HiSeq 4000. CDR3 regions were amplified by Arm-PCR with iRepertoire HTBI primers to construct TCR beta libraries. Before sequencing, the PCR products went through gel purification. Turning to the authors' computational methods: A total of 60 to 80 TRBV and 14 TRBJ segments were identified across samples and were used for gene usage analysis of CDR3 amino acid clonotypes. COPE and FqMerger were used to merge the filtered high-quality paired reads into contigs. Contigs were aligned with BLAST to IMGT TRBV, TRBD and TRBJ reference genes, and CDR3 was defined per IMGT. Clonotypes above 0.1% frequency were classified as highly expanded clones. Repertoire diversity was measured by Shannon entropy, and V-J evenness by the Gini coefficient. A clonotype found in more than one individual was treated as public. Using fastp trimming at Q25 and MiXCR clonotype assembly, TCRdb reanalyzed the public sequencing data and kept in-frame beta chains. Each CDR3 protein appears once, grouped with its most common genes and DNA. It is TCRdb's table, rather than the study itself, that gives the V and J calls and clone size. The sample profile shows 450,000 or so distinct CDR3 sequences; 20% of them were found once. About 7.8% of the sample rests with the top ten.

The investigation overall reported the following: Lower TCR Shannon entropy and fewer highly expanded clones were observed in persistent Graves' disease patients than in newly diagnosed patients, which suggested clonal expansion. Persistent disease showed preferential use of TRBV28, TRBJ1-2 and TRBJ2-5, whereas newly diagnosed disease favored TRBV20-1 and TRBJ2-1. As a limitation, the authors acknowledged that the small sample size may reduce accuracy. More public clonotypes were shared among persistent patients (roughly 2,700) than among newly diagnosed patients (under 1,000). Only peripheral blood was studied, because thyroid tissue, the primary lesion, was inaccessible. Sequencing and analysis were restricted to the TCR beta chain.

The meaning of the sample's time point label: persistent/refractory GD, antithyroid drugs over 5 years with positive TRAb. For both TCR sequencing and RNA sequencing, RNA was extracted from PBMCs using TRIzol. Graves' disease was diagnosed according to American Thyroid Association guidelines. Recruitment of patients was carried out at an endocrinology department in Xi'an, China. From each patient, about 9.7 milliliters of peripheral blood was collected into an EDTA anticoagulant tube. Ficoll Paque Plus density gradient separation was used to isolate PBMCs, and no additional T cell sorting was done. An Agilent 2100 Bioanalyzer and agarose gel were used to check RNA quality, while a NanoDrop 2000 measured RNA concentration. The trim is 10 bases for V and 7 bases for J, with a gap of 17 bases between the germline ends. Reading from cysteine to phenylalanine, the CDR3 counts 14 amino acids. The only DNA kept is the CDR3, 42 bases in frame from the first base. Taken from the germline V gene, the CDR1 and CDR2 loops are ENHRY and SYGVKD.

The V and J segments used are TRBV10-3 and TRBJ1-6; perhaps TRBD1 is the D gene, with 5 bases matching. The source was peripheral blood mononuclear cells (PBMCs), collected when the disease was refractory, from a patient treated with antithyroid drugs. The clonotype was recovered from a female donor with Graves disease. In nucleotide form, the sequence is TGTGCCACCGGGGACGAAGCTAGCAATTCACCCCTCCACTTT. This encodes CATGDEASNSPLHF.